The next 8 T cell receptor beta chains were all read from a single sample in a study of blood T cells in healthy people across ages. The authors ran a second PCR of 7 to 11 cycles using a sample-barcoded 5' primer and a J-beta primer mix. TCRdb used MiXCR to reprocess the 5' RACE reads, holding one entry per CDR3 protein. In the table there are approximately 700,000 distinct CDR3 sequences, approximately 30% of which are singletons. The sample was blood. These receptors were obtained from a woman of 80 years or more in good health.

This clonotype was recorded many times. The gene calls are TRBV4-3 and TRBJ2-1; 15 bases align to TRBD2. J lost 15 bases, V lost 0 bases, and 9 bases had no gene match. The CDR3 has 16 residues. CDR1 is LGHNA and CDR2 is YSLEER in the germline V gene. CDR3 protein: CASSQDLRTSGGGAFF. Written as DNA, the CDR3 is TGCGCCAGCAGCCAAGATCTGAGGACTAGCGGGGGGGGCGCGTTCTTC.

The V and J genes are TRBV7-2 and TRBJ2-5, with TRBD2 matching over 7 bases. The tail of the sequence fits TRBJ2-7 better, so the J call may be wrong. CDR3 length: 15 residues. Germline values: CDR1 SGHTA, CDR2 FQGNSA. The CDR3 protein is CASSPGLDGNYEQYF. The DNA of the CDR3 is TGTGCCAGCAGCCCAGGACTAGACGGGAACTACGAGCAGTACTTC.

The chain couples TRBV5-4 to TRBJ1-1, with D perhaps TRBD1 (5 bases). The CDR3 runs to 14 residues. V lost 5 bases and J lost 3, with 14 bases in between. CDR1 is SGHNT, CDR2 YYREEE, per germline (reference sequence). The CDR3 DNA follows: TGTGCCAGCAGGGGACGGTCTGGGGACACTGAAGCTTTCTTT. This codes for CASRGRSGDTEAFF.

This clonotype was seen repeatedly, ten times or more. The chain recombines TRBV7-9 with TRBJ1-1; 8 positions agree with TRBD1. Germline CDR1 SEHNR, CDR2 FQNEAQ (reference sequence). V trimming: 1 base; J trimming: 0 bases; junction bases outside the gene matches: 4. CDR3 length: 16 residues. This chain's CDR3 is CASSLVRTGMNTEAFF. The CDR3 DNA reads TGTGCCAGCAGCTTAGTCCGGACAGGGATGAACACTGAAGCTTTCTTT.

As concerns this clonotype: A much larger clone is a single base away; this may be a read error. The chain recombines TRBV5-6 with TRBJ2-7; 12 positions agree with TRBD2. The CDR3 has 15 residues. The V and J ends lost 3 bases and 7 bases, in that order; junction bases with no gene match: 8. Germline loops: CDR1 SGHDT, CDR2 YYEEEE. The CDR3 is CASSSSGGARGEQYF. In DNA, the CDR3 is TGTGCCAGCAGCTCTAGCGGGGGGGCGCGGGGTGAGCAGTACTTC.

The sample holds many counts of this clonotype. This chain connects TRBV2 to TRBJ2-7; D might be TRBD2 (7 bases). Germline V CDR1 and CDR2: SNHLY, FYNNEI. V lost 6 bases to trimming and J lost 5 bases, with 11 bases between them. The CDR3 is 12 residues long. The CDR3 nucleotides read TGTGCCAGCAGGGGGGGGGGCCACGAGCAGTACTTC. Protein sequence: CASRGGGHEQYF.

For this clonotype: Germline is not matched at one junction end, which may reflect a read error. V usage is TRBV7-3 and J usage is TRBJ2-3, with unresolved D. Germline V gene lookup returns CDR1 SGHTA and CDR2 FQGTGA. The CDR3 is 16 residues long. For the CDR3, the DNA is TGTGCCAGCAGCTTAGGGGAACACCTAAGCACAGATACGCGGTATTTT. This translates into CASSLGEHLSTDTRYF. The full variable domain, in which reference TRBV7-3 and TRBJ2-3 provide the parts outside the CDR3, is GAGVSQTPSNKVTEKGKYVELRCDPISGHTALYWYRQSLGQGPEFLIYFQGTGAADDSGLPNDRFFAVRPEGSVSTLKIQRTERGDSAVYLCASSLGEHLSTDTRYFGPGTRLTVL.

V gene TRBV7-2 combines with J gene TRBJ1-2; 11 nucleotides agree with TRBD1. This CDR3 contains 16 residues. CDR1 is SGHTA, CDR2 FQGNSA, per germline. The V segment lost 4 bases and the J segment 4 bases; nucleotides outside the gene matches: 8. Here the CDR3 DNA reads TGTGCCAGCAGCTCAAGGACAGGGGGCACCAGCTATGGCTACACCTTC. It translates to CASSSRTGGTSYGYTF. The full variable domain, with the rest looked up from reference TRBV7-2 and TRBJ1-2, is GAGVSQSPSNKVTEKGKDVELRCDPISGHTALYWYRQSLGQGLEFLIYFQGNSAPDKSGLPSDRFSAERTGGSVSTLTIQRTQQEDSAVYLCASSSRTGGTSYGYTFGSGTRLTVV.